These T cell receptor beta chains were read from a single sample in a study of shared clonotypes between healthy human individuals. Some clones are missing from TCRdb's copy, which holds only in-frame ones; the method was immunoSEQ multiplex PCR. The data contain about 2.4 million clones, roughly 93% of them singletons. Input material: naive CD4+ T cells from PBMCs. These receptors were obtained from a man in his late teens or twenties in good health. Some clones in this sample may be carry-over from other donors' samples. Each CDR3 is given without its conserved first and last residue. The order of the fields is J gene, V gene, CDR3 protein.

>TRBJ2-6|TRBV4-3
ASSPSLQGVSGANVLT
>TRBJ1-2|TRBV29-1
SVVRGRSYGYT
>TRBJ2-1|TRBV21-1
ASSKEFRLQYNEQF
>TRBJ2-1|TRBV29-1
SVVRLAGAEQF
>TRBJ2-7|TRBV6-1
ASSPGPEQY
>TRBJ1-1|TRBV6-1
ASSVSRDTEAF
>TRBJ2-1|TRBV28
ASSLMGLVLGEQF
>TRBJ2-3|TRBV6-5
ASRSGTDTQY
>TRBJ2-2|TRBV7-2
ASSLVVSGGRAGELF
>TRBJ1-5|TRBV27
AGLGDSLYSNQPQH
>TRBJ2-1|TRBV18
ASSPRSSGTYNEQF
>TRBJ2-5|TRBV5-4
ASSAGLREETQY
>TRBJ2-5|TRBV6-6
ASSRGAGETQY
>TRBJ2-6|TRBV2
ASSELRGSGANVLT
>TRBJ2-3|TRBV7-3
ASSLGQGSTDTQY
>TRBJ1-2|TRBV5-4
ASSRPTGVVGYT
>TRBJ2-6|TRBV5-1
ASSSSRGRHSGANVLT
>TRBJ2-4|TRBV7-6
ASSPKTGGNIQY
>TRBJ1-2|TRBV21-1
ASSGRGYGYT
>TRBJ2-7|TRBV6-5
ASRRDTYEQY
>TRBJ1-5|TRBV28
ASSLLSQPQH
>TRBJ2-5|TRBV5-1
ASSLRTGGRETQY
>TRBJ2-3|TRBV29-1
STHPRDTQY
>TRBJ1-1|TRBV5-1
ASRPGTENTEAF
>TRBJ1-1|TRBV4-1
ASSPVGAMNTEAF
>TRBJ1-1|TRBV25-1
ASSEGVRTEAF
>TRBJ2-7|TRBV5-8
ASSLEAYEQY
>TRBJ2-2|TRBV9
ASRKNPGQGATGELF
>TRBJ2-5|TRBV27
ASSPRLAGGPGETQY
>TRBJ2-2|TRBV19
ASTPGPLGYTGELF
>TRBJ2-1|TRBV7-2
ASSLQSGQGGRSEQF
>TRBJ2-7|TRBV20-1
SSGGEY
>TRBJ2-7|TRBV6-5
ASSTSGLPFEQY
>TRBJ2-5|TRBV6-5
ASSPSLGETQY
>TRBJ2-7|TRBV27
ASSFLPGEGYEQY
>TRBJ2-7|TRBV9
ASSVVPDRAPEQY
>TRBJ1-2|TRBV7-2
ASSLYADYGYT
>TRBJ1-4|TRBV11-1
ASRPGQGRSGEKLF
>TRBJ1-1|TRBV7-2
ASSSYRGSTEAF
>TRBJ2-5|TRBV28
ASSLTSGRETQY
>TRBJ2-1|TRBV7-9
ASSPRGTVLNEQF
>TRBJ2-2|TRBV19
ASSMVRGMTGELF